The 29 T cell receptor beta chains presented below share a single source sample, sequenced in a study (dated by TCRdb to 2013 to 2016). The protocol used for the library was 5' RACE. The data were produced on an Illumina MiSeq. Using fastp at Q25 and MiXCR, TCRdb reprocessed the public reads and kept productive beta chains. When rows share a CDR3 protein, they turn into one entry using the most common DNA and genes. The sample contains roughly 8,600 distinct CDR3 sequences, roughly 52% of them found a single time. The leading ten clones occupy 5% of the sample. Input material: memory CD4+ T cells sorted from a lymph node. The sample's cell subset or site, from its label and the paper: memory CD4+ T cells, CD4+CD45RO+CD25-. The receptors come from a female donor with breast cancer.

The rearrangement uses TRBV6-5 and TRBJ2-1; D is perhaps TRBD1 (6 bases). The ends were cut back, 4 bases at V and 0 bases at J, with 10 bases in the middle. Germline CDR1 and CDR2: MNHEY and SVGAGI. This CDR3 has 15 residues. The CDR3 protein is CASSLDRNSYNEQFF. Here the CDR3 DNA reads TGTGCCAGCAGTTTAGACAGGAACTCCTACAATGAGCAGTTCTTC.

This rearrangement joins TRBV5-4 to TRBJ2-1; 11 bases are a match to TRBD2. The CDR3 length is 15 residues. Trimming took 3 bases from V and 9 from J; bases not matched to a gene: 8. Germline CDR1 and CDR2: SGHNT and YYREEE (reference sequence). In DNA, the CDR3 is TGTGCCAGCAGCTCGGCGACTAGCGGGAAAGGTGAGCAGTTCTTC. Its translation is CASSSATSGKGEQFF.

The rearrangement joins TRBV6-2 or TRBV6-3 to TRBJ1-1; D remains ambiguous. CDR3 size: 15 residues. Germline CDR1 is MNHEY and CDR2 is SVGEGT. The V and J ends lost 2 bases and 1 base respectively, with 11 bases between them. The CDR3 spells CASSYNKVGNTEAFF. The CDR3 region has the DNA TGTGCCAGCAGTTACAATAAGGTCGGGAACACTGAAGCTTTCTTT.

This chain uses TRBV20-1 with TRBJ1-5; 7 bases are a match to TRBD1. V shed 6 bases, J shed 10 bases, and the junction held 15 bases outside the gene matches. CDR1 and CDR2 from the germline V gene are DFQATT and SNEGSKA (reference sequence). CDR3 size: 14 residues. This chain's CDR3 is CSANQGEPSGPQHF. The CDR3 DNA sequence: TGCAGTGCCAACCAGGGGGAGCCCTCGGGTCCCCAGCATTTT.

V and J are TRBV7-2 and TRBJ2-1, with D perhaps matching TRBD1 or TRBD2 (5 bases each). This CDR3 is 14 amino acids long. Deletions cut 3 bases from V and 9 bases from J, with 15 bases between. CDR1 is SGHTA and CDR2 is FQGNSA in the germline V gene. The chain's CDR3 is CASSFGQSGGEQFF. The CDR3 DNA reads TGTGCCAGCAGCTTCGGACAATCTGGAGGTGAGCAGTTCTTC.

V and J are TRBV7-3 and TRBJ2-1; D gene unclear. CDR1 SGHTA and CDR2 FQGTGA come from the germline V gene. The V end lost 1 base, the J end lost 7 bases, and 5 bases lay between the germline ends. The CDR3 is made up of 12 amino acids. As DNA, the CDR3 is TGTGCCAGCAGCTTAATAGGAAATGAGCAGTTCTTC. Translating gives CASSLIGNEQFF.

The sample holds a few counts of this clonotype. The chain joins TRBV5-1 to TRBJ2-5; 8 bases agree with TRBD2. This CDR3 region has 14 residues. The trim removed 3 bases at V and 4 bases at J, leaving 5 bases unmatched. CDR1 is SGHRS, CDR2 YFSETQ, per germline. The CDR3 DNA is TGCGCCAGCAGCTCAAGTCTAGCGGGAGAGACCCAGTACTTC. Translated: CASSSSLAGETQYF.

The CDR3 sequence is CASSSPSLAGGPTDTQYF. For the CDR3, the DNA is TGTGCCAGCAGCTCTCCCTCCCTAGCGGGGGGACCCACAGATACGCAGTATTTT. This chain links TRBV28 with TRBJ2-3; 11 nucleotides agree with TRBD2. The CDR3 spans 18 residues. V shed 6 bases, J shed 2 bases, and the junction held 13 bases outside the gene matches. Germline V lookup: CDR1 MDHEN, CDR2 SYDVKM.

V and J are TRBV7-9 and TRBJ2-3; D is undetermined. The CDR3 spans 14 residues. V was clipped by 6 bases and J by 7 bases, with 17 bases between them. CDR1 is SEHNR and CDR2 is FQNEAQ in the germline V gene (reference sequence). The CDR3 loop reads CASSSFPRWNTQYF. CDR3 nucleotide sequence: TGTGCCAGCAGTTCTTTCCCCCGGTGGAATACGCAGTATTTT.

On this clonotype: An end of the junction does not agree with germline; a read error may underlie this. The chain combines TRBV10-3 with TRBJ2-1; D is possibly TRBD2 (5 bases). CDR3 length: 19 residues. Germline V gene lookup returns CDR1 ENHRY and CDR2 SYGVKD. The CDR3 loop is CAISESNPIGRGSYNEQFF. CDR3 DNA: TGCGCCATCAGTGAGTCGAATCCGATCGGCCGGGGATCCTACAATGAGCAGTTCTTC.

The gene calls are TRBV4-3 and TRBJ1-6; D not certain. V lost 0 bases, J lost 15 bases, and 15 bases lay in between. The CDR3 has 14 amino acids. Germline CDR1 LGHNA, CDR2 YSLEER. This CDR3 reads CASSQDPQQHHLHF. CDR3 in DNA: TGCGCCAGCAGCCAAGATCCTCAGCAGCATCACCTCCACTTT.

The chain carries TRBV20-1 and TRBJ2-5; D might be TRBD1 (5 bases). The V end was cut by 6 bases, the J end by 2 bases, with 16 bases between. CDR1 and CDR2 (germline): DFQATT, SNEGSKA (reference sequence). The CDR3 totals 14 residues. The CDR3 sequence: CSAALVQVQETQYF. The DNA of the CDR3 is TGCAGTGCAGCGCTCGTACAGGTACAAGAGACCCAGTACTTC.

The chain is built from TRBV7-2 and TRBJ1-5; 7 nucleotides agree with TRBD1. Germline values: CDR1 SGHTA, CDR2 FQGNSA. The CDR3 is 15 amino acids. The junction had 7 bases not matched to a gene; V was cut back by 5 bases and J by 3 bases. DNA for the CDR3: TGTGCCAGCAGCACAGGGACAGCGATCAATCAGCCCCAGCATTTT. Its protein product is CASSTGTAINQPQHF.

This clonotype was detected a few times. This chain connects TRBV5-1 to TRBJ1-2; D is possibly TRBD1 (5 bases). The V gene lost 4 bases and the J gene lost 4 bases, with 17 bases spanning the gap. The CDR3 runs to 15 residues. Germline loops: CDR1 SGHRS, CDR2 YFSETQ. The CDR3 loop is CASSRDFQGGYGYTF. CDR3 nucleotides: TGCGCCAGCAGCAGGGACTTCCAGGGAGGCTATGGCTACACCTTC. The full variable domain, rest sourced from reference TRBV5-1 and TRBJ1-2, is KAGVTQTPRYLIKTRGQQVTLSCSPISGHRSVSWYQQTPGQGLQFLFEYFSETQRNKGNFPGRFSGRQFSNSRSEMNVSTLELGDSALYLCASSRDFQGGYGYTFGSGTRLTVV.

This clonotype was seen a handful of times. V and J are TRBV7-9 and TRBJ2-1, with 9 bases fitting TRBD2. The CDR3 sequence is 17 residues long. Germline lookup yields CDR1 SEHNR and CDR2 FQNEAQ (reference sequence). The junction had 14 bases not matched to a gene; V was cut back by 2 bases and J by 9 bases. CDR3 nucleotides: TGTGCCAGCAGCTTAAAAGAGGATGTGTGGCGGGAGGGTGAGCAGTTCTTC. As protein: CASSLKEDVWREGEQFF.

The chain combines TRBV7-6 with TRBJ1-5; 8 positions agree with TRBD1. The V segment lost 6 bases and the J segment 3 bases; nucleotides outside the gene matches: 7. In germline, CDR1 is SGHVS, CDR2 FNYEAQ. This CDR3 region has 15 residues. This chain's CDR3 is CASRSDREPNQPQHF. The CDR3 nucleotides read TGTGCCAGCAGATCGGACAGGGAACCCAATCAGCCCCAGCATTTT.

The sample holds a few counts of this clonotype. The chain couples TRBV29-1 to TRBJ2-5; a weak D match, TRBD1 (5 bases). Trimming pared 8 bases from V and 3 bases from J, leaving 10 bases between. Germline CDR1 and CDR2: SQVTM and ANQGSEA. This CDR3 has 11 residues. The CDR3: CSPDSKETQYF. The DNA of the CDR3 is TGCAGCCCCGACAGTAAAGAGACCCAGTACTTC.

Note on this clonotype: The missing conserved phenylalanine or tryptophan at the end of this CDR3 makes a read error likely. The rearrangement links TRBV7-2 to TRBJ1-1, with D perhaps matching TRBD1 (5 bases). Germline lookup yields CDR1 SGHTA and CDR2 FQGNSA. V lost 6 bases, J lost 0 bases, and 17 bases lay in between. CDR3 length equals 16 residues. CDR3 protein: CASRSGTAFMNTEAFL. The CDR3 region has the DNA TGTGCCAGCAGATCCGGGACGGCATTCATGAACACTGAAGCTTTCCTT.

This sequence joins TRBV7-8 and TRBJ2-3, with D possibly being TRBD1 (6 bases). This CDR3 spans 14 amino acids. Deletions cut 4 bases from V and 4 bases from J, with 12 bases between. Germline values: CDR1 SGHVS, CDR2 FQNEAQ. CDR3 residues: CASSSRDMADTQYF. The CDR3 DNA reads TGTGCCAGCAGCTCCCGGGACATGGCAGATACGCAGTATTTT.

J is TRBJ2-7 and V is TRBV5-1, with D possibly being TRBD1 or TRBD2 (5 bases each). Germline V gene sequence: CDR1 SGHRS, CDR2 YFSETQ. Trimming removed 9 bases from V and 2 bases from J, with 15 bases in between. This CDR3 is built from 13 residues. The CDR3 is CATGPGTTYEQYF. In DNA, the CDR3 is TGCGCCACGGGTCCCGGGACGACCTACGAGCAGTACTTC.

The V and J genes are TRBV28 and TRBJ2-7; 7 bases line up with TRBD1. The CDR3 has 15 residues. The germline CDR1 and CDR2 sequences are MDHEN and SYDVKM. Unmatched junction bases numbered 15, after V lost 7 bases and J lost 6 bases. CDR3 nucleotide sequence: TGTGCCAGCACCCCTCCCGACAGGGCCCAGGGCGAGCAGTACTTC. Translating gives CASTPPDRAQGEQYF. Full variable domain (remainder filled in from reference TRBV28 and TRBJ2-7): DVKVTQSSRYLVKRTGEKVFLECVQDMDHENMFWYRQDPGLGLRLIYFSYDVKMKEKGDIPEGYSVSREKKERFSLILESASTNQTSMYLCASTPPDRAQGEQYFGPGTRLTVT.

Details on this clonotype: Relative to the germline gene, one junction end is altered; a read error may explain this. The rearrangement joins TRBV28 to TRBJ2-7, with 8 nucleotides matching TRBD1. There are 14 residues in the CDR3. Germline CDR1 and CDR2: MDHEN and SYDVKM. CDR3 nucleotide sequence: TGTGCCAGCAGGGGAAGTCAGGGGGCCTACGATCAGTACTTC. It codes for CASRGSQGAYDQYF.

J is TRBJ2-3 and V is TRBV25-1; 8 nucleotides line up with TRBD1. The CDR3 consists of 17 residues. Losses at the gene ends were 4 bases for V and 2 bases for J; bases not matched to a gene: 11. Germline V CDR1 and CDR2: MGHDK, SYGVNS. CDR3 loop: CASSASRRDRFTDTQYF. The CDR3 nucleotides are TGTGCCAGCAGTGCCTCGAGGCGGGACAGGTTCACAGATACGCAGTATTTT.

The chain joins TRBV29-1 to TRBJ2-1, with D hard to call. The CDR3 extends over 10 amino acids. Per germline, CDR1 SQVTM and CDR2 ANQGSEA. V was pared by 4 bases and J by 6 bases, with 4 bases between. CDR3 nucleotide sequence: TGCAGCGTTGTGTCCAATGAGCAGTTCTTC. Residues: CSVVSNEQFF.

Details on this clonotype: A much more abundant neighbour one base away suggests this may be a read error. The genes are TRBV12-3 or TRBV12-4 and TRBJ1-5, with 9 positions matching TRBD1. The CDR3 consists of 15 residues. Losses at the gene ends were 5 bases for V and 6 bases for J; bases not matched to a gene: 8. The CDR3 region has the DNA TGTGCCAGCAGTCCTGGGACAGGGTACAGTCAGCCCCAGCATTTT. Protein product: CASSPGTGYSQPQHF.

The chain couples TRBV7-2 to TRBJ2-3, with a tentative D call TRBD1 (6 bases). Germline V gene data show CDR1 as SGHTA and CDR2 as FQGNSA. Trimming took off 2 bases at V and 6 bases at J, with 18 bases between the two ends. This CDR3 is built from 16 residues. This chain's CDR3 is CASSLRPQGLGDTQYF. CDR3 DNA: TGTGCCAGCAGCTTACGCCCCCAGGGGCTTGGGGATACGCAGTATTTT.

This chain's CDR3 is CASSLQGNQPQHF. DNA for the CDR3: TGTGCCAGCAGTTTACAGGGAAATCAGCCCCAGCATTTT. The chain combines TRBV6-5 with TRBJ1-5; TRBD1 is a possible D gene (6 bases). V lost 4 bases and J lost 4, with 8 bases in between. CDR3 length equals 13 residues. Germline V lookup: CDR1 MNHEY, CDR2 SVGAGI.

A single count supports this clonotype. This rearrangement joins TRBV7-7 to TRBJ2-5; either TRBD1 or TRBD2 may supply D (5 bases each). The germline CDR1 and CDR2 sequences are SSHAT and FNYEAQ (reference sequence). Deletions cut 0 bases from V and 5 bases from J, with 13 bases between. This CDR3 has 15 amino acids. In DNA, the CDR3 is TGTGCCAGCAGCTTAGCCCCCGGGACGCCGGAGACCCAGTACTTC. Residues: CASSLAPGTPETQYF.

The table lists this clonotype with a count of one. The rearrangement uses TRBV7-2 and TRBJ1-1, with unresolved D. This CDR3 spans 11 amino acids. CDR1 and CDR2 from the germline V gene are SGHTA and FQGNSA. Trimming left V 9 bases short and J 3 bases short, with 8 bases between. The CDR3 sequence: CARSRYTEAFF. The CDR3 nucleotides read TGTGCCAGAAGCCGATACACTGAAGCTTTCTTT.